This T cell receptor (beta chain) stems from a study of shared clonotypes between healthy human individuals. Trimming took off 1 base at V and 11 bases at J, with 12 bases between the two ends. Germline V CDR1 and CDR2: MNHNS, SASEGT. The CDR3 loop spans 13 amino acids. Measured with immunoSEQ multiplex PCR; TCRdb has only the in-frame clones, and not every one. This sample has about 1.5 million clones; 98% occur once, and the top ten carry around 0.47%. The receptor's source is a man between 25 and 39 years old in good health. This chain uses TRBV6-1 with TRBJ2-1; a weak D match, TRBD1 (6 bases). Sequencing input: naive CD4+ T cells sorted from blood. Described subset: CD45RA+ positively selected. The CDR3 region has the DNA TGTGCCAGCAGTGAAGTGTTGGGGGCCCAGCAGTTCTTC. It is translated as CASSEVLGAQQFF.